A single sample gave rise to the 32 T cell receptor beta chains below, sequenced in a study of T cells in Graves' hyperthyroidism and ophthalmopathy. The source material, RNA transcripts, was used to amplify TCR beta CDR3 regions. The study used the HTBI primer set for a first-round RT-PCR of the TCR CDR3. TCRdb fed the multiplex PCR reads into MiXCR, producing one record per CDR3 protein. The repertoire holds around 700,000 distinct CDR3 sequences, with over 15% as singletons. Sequenced material: blood. These receptors were collected from a woman in her fifties or sixties with Graves' hyperthyroidism that later progressed to Graves' ophthalmopathy.

This clonotype was observed a handful of times. The V call is TRBV9, the J call TRBJ2-1; either TRBD1 or TRBD2 may fit D (6 bases each). The germline V gene encodes CDR1 SGDLS and CDR2 YYNGEE. CDR3 length: 16 residues. Trimming took 4 bases from V and 5 from J, leaving 19 bases between them. The CDR3 sequence is CASSLRGDFRNNEQFF. The CDR3 coding sequence is TGTGCCAGCAGCTTGAGGGGGGACTTTCGAAACAATGAGCAGTTCTTC.

This clonotype has only a few counts. This sequence joins TRBV3-1 and TRBJ2-3; D gene uncertain. CDR3 length equals 13 residues. In germline, CDR1 is LGHDT, CDR2 YNNKEL (reference sequence). The ends were cut back, 0 bases at V and 10 bases at J, with 11 bases in the middle. For the CDR3, the DNA is TGTGCCAGCAGCCAAGAGAAGCCCCGGCCGCAGTATTTT. The encoded protein is CASSQEKPRPQYF.

The J gene is TRBJ1-2, the V gene TRBV20-1; 8 nucleotides match TRBD1. Germline CDR1 reads DFQATT; CDR2 reads SNEGSKA (reference sequence). The trim removed 0 bases at V and 5 bases at J, leaving 5 bases unmatched. The CDR3 is 14 amino acids. The CDR3 region has the DNA TGCAGTGCTAGAGATCCAGGGGGCGATTATGGCTACACCTTC. Amino acids: CSARDPGGDYGYTF.

This clonotype was counted a few times. V and J are TRBV20-1 and TRBJ2-2; no clear D gene. Per the germline V gene, CDR1 is DFQATT and CDR2 is SNEGSKA (reference sequence). Trimming shortened V by 2 bases and J by 3 bases, and 10 bases separated the two germline ends. This CDR3 spans 14 amino acids. The CDR3 loop reads CSARPWTDTGELFF. CDR3 coding DNA: TGCAGTGCTAGACCCTGGACGGACACCGGGGAGCTGTTTTTT.

This clonotype came up many times. The chain couples TRBV30 to TRBJ1-5; D is uncertain. Germline V gene lookup returns CDR1 GTSNPN and CDR2 SVGIG (reference sequence). The CDR3 covers 13 residues. V was pared by 1 base and J by 2 bases, with 6 bases between. CDR3 coding DNA: TGTGCCTGGAGTGGGACCCGCAATCAGCCCCAGCATTTT. This gives the protein CAWSGTRNQPQHF.

Turning to this clonotype: Germline and junction disagree at one end, which may indicate a read error. The V gene is TRBV20-1, the J gene TRBJ1-2; possible D gene TRBD1, 5 bases. Germline values: CDR1 DFQATT, CDR2 SNEGSKA (reference sequence). This CDR3 spans 14 amino acids. CDR3 amino acids: CSARGGPRDYGCTF. CDR3 sequence (DNA): TGCAGTGCTAGAGGGGGACCTCGGGACTATGGCTGCACCTTC.

The gene calls are TRBV6-5 and TRBJ1-1; D is ambiguous. The CDR3 is 15 amino acids. Per the germline V gene, CDR1 is MNHEY and CDR2 is SVGAGI. With 1 base removed from V and 2 bases from J, the gap between germline ends came to 11 bases. The CDR3 bases are TGTGCCAGCAGTTACTGGGCAGGAGGTAACACTGAAGCTTTCTTT. This encodes CASSYWAGGNTEAFF.

The gene calls are TRBV15 and TRBJ2-1; 12 nucleotides line up with TRBD2. The V and J ends lost 6 bases and 7 bases, in that order; junction bases with no gene match: 10. This CDR3 contains 16 residues. Germline assignment: CDR1 LNHNV and CDR2 YYDKDF (reference sequence). This CDR3 reads CATSKTSGGLRNEQFF. The CDR3 DNA reads TGTGCCACCAGTAAAACTAGCGGGGGGCTTAGGAATGAGCAGTTCTTC.

This clonotype came up many times. This chain uses TRBV18 with TRBJ2-5; D gene uncertain. The germline V gene encodes CDR1 KGHSH and CDR2 LQKENI. The CDR3 consists of 15 residues. Trimming shortened V by 0 bases and J by 2 bases, and 10 bases separated the two germline ends. CDR3 loop: CASSPPDVIQETQYF. The CDR3 DNA follows: TGTGCCAGCTCACCACCAGACGTTATTCAAGAGACCCAGTACTTC. The variable domain in full, completed from reference TRBV18 and TRBJ2-5, reads NAGVMQNPRHLVRRRGQEARLRCSPMKGHSHVYWYRQLPEEGLKFMVYLQKENIIDESGMPKERFSAEFPKEGPSILRIQQVVRGDSAAYFCASSPPDVIQETQYFGPGTRLLVL.

This clonotype was counted ten times or more. This chain connects TRBV24-1 to TRBJ2-5, with TRBD1 matching 9 bases. This CDR3 contains 15 residues. Germline CDR1 and CDR2: KGHDR and SFDVKD. J gave up 3 bases and V 3 bases, and 4 bases lay outside the gene matches. This CDR3 reads CATSDIGTGKETQYF. For the CDR3, the DNA is TGTGCCACCAGTGATATTGGGACAGGGAAAGAGACCCAGTACTTC.

To note about this clonotype: Since a much larger clone is just one base distant, this may be a read error. The chain combines TRBV10-3 with TRBJ2-5; the D is unclear. The length of the CDR3 is 14 residues. Between the trimmed V and J ends, which lost 3 bases and 1 base, there was a span of 9 bases. Germline loops: CDR1 ENHRY, CDR2 SYGVKD. This chain's CDR3 is CAISELFFQETQYF. CDR3 nucleotides: TGTGCCATCAGTGAATTATTCTTCCAAGAGACCCAGTACTTC.

The genes are TRBV4-2 and TRBJ2-7; D perhaps matches TRBD1 (5 bases). The CDR3 length is 15 residues. CDR1 and CDR2 from the germline V gene are LGHNA and YNFKEQ. The V gene lost 0 bases and the J gene lost 7 bases, with 16 bases spanning the gap. The CDR3 sequence is CASSQDPAGSKEQYF. For the CDR3, the DNA is TGTGCCAGCAGCCAAGATCCGGCAGGGTCTAAGGAGCAGTACTTC.

The V gene is TRBV9, the J gene TRBJ1-1; 8 bases match TRBD1. Germline V lookup: CDR1 SGDLS, CDR2 YYNGEE. The CDR3 runs 17 residues. V shed 0 bases and J 0 bases; nucleotides not matched to a gene: 7. The CDR3 DNA follows: TGTGCCAGCAGCGTAGATGACAGGGGAGTGCTGAACACTGAAGCTTTCTTT. Protein: CASSVDDRGVLNTEAFF.

V is TRBV19 and J is TRBJ1-2; unclear D gene. Germline CDR1 is LNHDA and CDR2 is SQIVND (reference sequence). Trimming left V 3 bases short and J 6 bases short, with 5 bases between. The CDR3 loop spans 11 amino acids. In DNA, the CDR3 is TGTGCCAGTAGTATTCACCATGGCTACACCTTC. Translation: CASSIHHGYTF.

This clonotype was detected only a few times. J is TRBJ2-3 and V is TRBV6-1; TRBD2 agrees at 8 bases. The V gene's germline CDR1 is MNHNS and CDR2 SASEGT. CDR3 size: 17 residues. The V and J ends lost 7 bases and 8 bases, in that order; junction bases with no gene match: 20. In DNA, the CDR3 is TGTGCCAGCATTCATGCGGGGGGTGACCCAGGGATTGCTACGCAGTATTTT. Translating gives CASIHAGGDPGIATQYF.

This clonotype has more than one count but fewer than ten. The rearrangement links TRBV29-1 to TRBJ1-2, with D unclear. The CDR3 has 13 amino acids. Looked up from germline, CDR1 is SQVTM and CDR2 is ANQGSEA. V was shortened by 5 bases and J by 3 bases, with 13 bases between the two germline ends. The CDR3 is CSVTRDLDYGYTF. The CDR3 DNA reads TGCAGCGTTACCCGGGATTTGGACTATGGCTACACCTTC.

The CDR3 bases are TGTGCCAGCAGCTTAGCCCAGGGGTTTGGACCCCTCCACTTT. It encodes CASSLAQGFGPLHF. The chain links TRBV7-8 to TRBJ1-6; D might be TRBD1 (6 bases). Trimming removed 0 bases at V and 12 bases at J, with 12 bases between. Germline V CDR1 and CDR2: SGHVS, FQNEAQ. There are 14 residues in the CDR3.

This clonotype appeared a few times. The chain has TRBV18 and TRBJ2-5; possible D gene TRBD1, 6 bases. CDR1 is KGHSH and CDR2 is LQKENI in the germline V gene. The CDR3 is made up of 14 amino acids. Deletions cut 3 bases from V and 5 bases from J, with 13 bases between. As DNA, the CDR3 is TGTGCCAGCTCACCGACACAGGGCGGCGAGACCCAGTACTTC. Its protein product is CASSPTQGGETQYF. Variable domain in full (rest from reference TRBV18 and TRBJ2-5): NAGVMQNPRHLVRRRGQEARLRCSPMKGHSHVYWYRQLPEEGLKFMVYLQKENIIDESGMPKERFSAEFPKEGPSILRIQQVVRGDSAAYFCASSPTQGGETQYFGPGTRLLVL.

This clonotype was found many times. V usage is TRBV5-8 and J usage is TRBJ2-3, with D uncertain. V was trimmed by 2 bases and J by 4 bases, leaving 14 bases between them. Germline CDR1 is SGHTS and CDR2 is YDEGEE. The CDR3 is made up of 15 amino acids. CDR3 nucleotide sequence: TGTGCCAGCAGCTTTTGGTCCAGCCGTGCAGATACGCAGTATTTT. Its protein product is CASSFWSSRADTQYF.

The chain carries TRBV24-1 and TRBJ2-2; 7 nucleotides line up with TRBD1. The V segment lost 3 bases and the J segment 3 bases; nucleotides outside the gene matches: 9. This CDR3 is built from 17 residues. The V gene's germline CDR1 is KGHDR and CDR2 SFDVKD. The CDR3 region is CATSDPTRQGYTGELFF. CDR3 coding DNA: TGTGCCACCAGTGATCCGACCAGACAGGGTTACACCGGGGAGCTGTTTTTT.

This clonotype was observed at least ten times. The chain recombines TRBV6-1 with TRBJ2-4, with TRBD1 matching 9 bases. The CDR3 runs 16 residues. V lost 5 bases and J lost 6; bases outside the gene matches: 11. The germline gives CDR1 MNHNS, CDR2 SASEGT. CDR3 in DNA: TGTGCCAGCAGTACCCAGGGACAGGGTACGTCAAACATTCAGTACTTC. Translation: CASSTQGQGTSNIQYF.

This clonotype was observed a few times. The chain carries TRBV7-2 and TRBJ2-7; 8 nucleotides line up with TRBD1. Germline-derived CDR1 and CDR2 are SGHTA and FQGNSA. CDR3 length equals 14 residues. V shed 5 bases, J shed 2 bases, and the junction held 5 bases outside the gene matches. The CDR3 coding sequence is TGTGCCAGCAGCCGAAGACAGGGGACCTACGAGCAGTACTTC. Its protein is CASSRRQGTYEQYF.

V usage is TRBV18 and J usage is TRBJ1-4, with D hard to call. From germline, CDR1 is KGHSH and CDR2 LQKENI. The CDR3 has 15 amino acids. Trimming cost V 2 bases and J 5 bases, with 12 bases left between them. This CDR3 reads CASSPEVGLNEKLFF. CDR3 nucleotides: TGTGCCAGCTCACCAGAGGTCGGACTCAATGAAAAACTGTTTTTT.

This clonotype was seen repeatedly, ten times or more. The rearrangement links TRBV7-9 to TRBJ2-7, with D possibly matching TRBD1 (6 bases). CDR3 length: 16 amino acids. V was trimmed by 5 bases and J by 1 base, leaving 18 bases between them. Looked up from germline, CDR1 is SEHNR and CDR2 is FQNEAQ (reference sequence). CDR3 nucleotides: TGTGCCAGCAGCGGCCAGGGGCAGGGGCCTTCCTACGAGCAGTACTTC. This sequence encodes CASSGQGQGPSYEQYF.

The chain uses TRBV12-3 or TRBV12-4 and TRBJ2-5; 7 bases map to TRBD1. The CDR3 spans 13 residues. Unmatched junction bases numbered 6, after V lost 4 bases and J lost 7 bases. The CDR3 DNA is TGTGCCAGCAGTTCGGGACAGTTGAGGACCCAGTACTTC. Translation: CASSSGQLRTQYF.

This clonotype was picked up many times. The J gene is TRBJ2-2, the V gene TRBV9; D not certain. The CDR3 spans 12 residues. Trimming took 7 bases from V and 4 from J, leaving 8 bases between them. CDR1 SGDLS and CDR2 YYNGEE come from the germline V gene. The CDR3 DNA reads TGTGCCAGCTCTGGGGTCACCGGGGAGCTGTTTTTT. It translates to CASSGVTGELFF.

In this sample, this clonotype turned up a few times. V is TRBV7-9 and J is TRBJ2-1, with D maybe TRBD1 (5 bases). The germline CDR1 and CDR2 sequences are SEHNR and FQNEAQ (reference sequence). V lost 5 bases, J lost 5 bases, and 16 bases lay in between. This CDR3 comprises 15 residues. CDR3 in amino acids: CASSNRPPSDNEQFF. The CDR3 nucleotides are TGTGCCAGCAGCAACAGGCCTCCCAGCGACAATGAGCAGTTCTTC.

This clonotype was observed a few times. This rearrangement joins TRBV19 to TRBJ1-1, with D possibly being TRBD1 (5 bases). In germline, CDR1 is LNHDA, CDR2 SQIVND (reference sequence). V lost 7 bases to trimming and J lost 1 base, with 16 bases between them. This CDR3 is built from 15 residues. CDR3 in DNA: TGTGCCAGTATTACCCCGGGGGACCCGAACACTGAAGCTTTCTTT. Amino acid sequence: CASITPGDPNTEAFF. Drawing the rest from reference TRBV19 and TRBJ1-1, the complete variable domain is DGGITQSPKYLFRKEGQNVTLSCEQNLNHDAMYWYRQDPGQGLRLIYYSQIVNDFQKGDIAEGYSVSREKKESFPLTVTSAQKNPTAFYLCASITPGDPNTEAFFGQGTRLTVV.

This clonotype has just a few counts. The chain combines TRBV5-8 with TRBJ1-2, with TRBD1 as a possible D gene (6 bases). V was pared by 3 bases and J by 8 bases, with 11 bases between. Looked up from germline, CDR1 is SGHTS and CDR2 is YDEGEE. The CDR3 extends over 12 amino acids. CDR3 coding DNA: TGTGCCAGCAGCTCGAGTGGACAGGGCTACACCTTC. Encoded protein: CASSSSGQGYTF.

As regards this clonotype: This may arise from a read error, as a much more abundant clone is one base away. Likely a read error: the CDR3 ends without its conserved phenylalanine or tryptophan. V is TRBV13 and J is TRBJ2-1, with D unclear. The CDR3 spans 15 residues. Looked up from germline, CDR1 is PRHDT and CDR2 is FYEKMQ (reference sequence). The V gene lost 4 bases and the J gene lost 3 bases, with 13 bases spanning the gap. The CDR3 reads CASSSERDRYNEQFL. The CDR3 DNA reads as TGTGCCAGCAGCTCGGAGAGAGATCGCTACAATGAGCAGTTCCTC.

The chain links TRBV12-3 or TRBV12-4 to TRBJ1-6; possible D gene TRBD1, 5 bases. The V gene lost 3 bases and the J gene lost 6 bases, with 9 bases spanning the gap. The CDR3 extends over 14 amino acids. DNA for the CDR3: TGTGCCAGCAGTTTGGGGCCCTTTAATTCACCCCTCCACTTT. Its translation: CASSLGPFNSPLHF.

This chain links TRBV6-1 with TRBJ1-5; D unresolved. This CDR3 region has 14 residues. The ends were cut back, 6 bases at V and 5 bases at J, with 14 bases in the middle. Germline CDR1 and CDR2: MNHNS and SASEGT. This CDR3 reads CASRVQHWDQPQHF. In nucleotides, the CDR3 is TGTGCCAGCAGGGTACAACATTGGGATCAGCCCCAGCATTTT.